Below are 2 T cell receptor beta chains sequenced from a single sample in a study of blood T cell repertoires in COVID-19. The repertoire was sequenced with immunoSEQ multiplex PCR; TCRdb's copy has only in-frame clones and lacks some. The sample carries about 99,000 clones, 84% recorded once. Sequences were obtained from peripheral blood. Every receptor here comes from a human donor in a cohort sampled during active or convalescent COVID-19.

In DNA form, the CDR3 reads TGTGCCAGCTCTCGCGAGCGGACAGGGGGCACCGGGGAGCTGTTTTTT. As protein: CASSRERTGGTGELFF. V is TRBV18 and J is TRBJ2-2, with 10 positions matching TRBD1. With 6 bases clipped from V and 4 bases from J, the junction kept 8 bases outside the gene matches. Per germline, CDR1 KGHSH and CDR2 LQKENI. This CDR3 contains 16 residues.

The genes are TRBV24-1 and TRBJ2-1; TRBD2 agrees at 9 bases. This CDR3 comprises 18 residues. Germline V CDR1 and CDR2: KGHDR, SFDVKD. J gave up 8 bases and V 3 bases, and 16 bases lay outside the gene matches. The CDR3 sequence is CATSDEPGLAKGVDEQFF. The CDR3 coding sequence is TGTGCCACCAGTGATGAACCGGGACTAGCAAAGGGTGTCGATGAGCAGTTCTTC.